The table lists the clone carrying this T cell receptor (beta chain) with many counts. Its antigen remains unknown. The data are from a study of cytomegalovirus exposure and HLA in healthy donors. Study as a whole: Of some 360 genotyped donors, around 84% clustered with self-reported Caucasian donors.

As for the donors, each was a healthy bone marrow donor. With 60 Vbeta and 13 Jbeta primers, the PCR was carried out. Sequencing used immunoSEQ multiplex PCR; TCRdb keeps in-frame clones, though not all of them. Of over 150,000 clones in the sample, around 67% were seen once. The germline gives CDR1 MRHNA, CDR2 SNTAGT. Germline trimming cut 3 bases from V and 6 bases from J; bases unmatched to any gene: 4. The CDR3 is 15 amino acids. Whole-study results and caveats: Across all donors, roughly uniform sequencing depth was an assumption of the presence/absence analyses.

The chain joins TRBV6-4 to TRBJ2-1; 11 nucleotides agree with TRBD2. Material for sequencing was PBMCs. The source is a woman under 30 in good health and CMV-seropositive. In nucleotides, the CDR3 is TGTGCCAGCAGTGATACTAGCGGGGGCTCCAATGAGCAGTTCTTC. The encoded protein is CASSDTSGGSNEQFF.